These 3 T cell receptor beta chains were sequenced from one sample in a study of T cell responses to AZD1222 COVID-19 vaccine. Produced via immunoSEQ multiplex PCR; TCRdb's table is partial and in-frame only. The sample consists of roughly 100,000 clones, 86% of them appearing once. Sample: peripheral blood, taken on day 0 of AZD1222 vaccination. These receptors all come from an adult in good health.

The V call is TRBV7-9, the J call TRBJ2-1, with TRBD2 matching 7 bases. Germline V CDR1 and CDR2: SEHNR, FQNEAQ (reference sequence). Trimming at V came to 5 bases and at J to 3 bases, leaving 7 bases not matched to a gene. The CDR3 loop spans 15 amino acids. The CDR3 DNA follows: TGTGCCAGCAGCACAGAGGCTAGCGGCTACAATGAGCAGTTCTTC. Residues: CASSTEASGYNEQFF.

The rearrangement joins TRBV30 to TRBJ2-3, with TRBD2 matching 8 bases. The trim removed 3 bases at V and 0 bases at J, leaving 5 bases unmatched. The CDR3 is made up of 15 amino acids. Germline assignment: CDR1 GTSNPN and CDR2 SVGIG (reference sequence). The CDR3 sequence: CAWREAGVSTDTQYF. For the CDR3, the DNA is TGTGCCTGGAGGGAAGCGGGAGTAAGCACAGATACGCAGTATTTT.

This chain joins TRBV18 and TRBJ1-1; no definite D call. The CDR3 length is 14 residues. Deletions cut 3 bases from V and 1 base from J, with 9 bases between. Germline V gene sequence: CDR1 KGHSH, CDR2 LQKENI. The DNA of the CDR3 is TGTGCCAGCTCACCGAGGAGGGAGAACACTGAAGCTTTCTTT. It specifies CASSPRRENTEAFF.